The present T cell receptor beta chain was sequenced within a study of T cells in localized non-small cell lung cancer. Regarding this clone: No antigen is known for it.

Trimming removed 8 bases at V and 1 base at J, with 10 bases between. Germline lookup yields CDR1 LNHDA and CDR2 SQIVND (reference sequence). The CDR3 has 13 amino acids. Profiled with immunoSEQ multiplex PCR; TCRdb holds only in-frame clones, not every one. The table lists about 9,200 clones, under 90% of them singletons. Study outcomes and limitations: Appearing in adjacent lung were a median about 50 of the top 100 tumor clones. Overall survival was longer when the density of T cells in the blood was higher. Because researchers sequenced only one region of the tumor, heterogeneity is still possible.

The TCR comes from a female donor older than 55 with stage II squamous cell lung carcinoma. The chain is built from TRBV19 and TRBJ2-3, with D uncertain. Sequences were derived from peripheral blood, sampled before any cancer treatment. In nucleotides, the CDR3 is TGTGCCAGTCATAAGGCGGGCACAGATACGCAGTATTTT. As protein: CASHKAGTDTQYF.